The 19 T cell receptor beta chains given below trace back to one sample, sequenced in a study of regulatory T cells in long-lasting Graves disease (dated by TCRdb to 2020 to 2023). Library creation used multiplex PCR. Sequencing instrument: Illumina HiSeq 4000. CDR3 regions were amplified by Arm-PCR with iRepertoire HTBI primers to construct TCR beta libraries. The public reads were quality trimmed at Q25 with fastp and then assembled into clones with MiXCR by TCRdb, keeping productive beta chains. Each entry is one CDR3 protein sequence, shown with its most common DNA and genes. The sample records some 450,000 distinct CDR3 sequences, about 17% of which are singletons. Of the sample, 9.5% to 12% falls within the top ten clones. The time point label on this specimen signifies: newly diagnosed GD, antithyroid drugs for less than 3 months. For both TCR sequencing and RNA sequencing, RNA was extracted from PBMCs using TRIzol.

In addition, the sample was reused for a study of T cells in Graves' hyperthyroidism and ophthalmopathy.

The specimen comprised peripheral blood mononuclear cells (PBMCs), sampled at new diagnosis, from a patient treated with antithyroid drugs. The receptors derive from a woman younger than 45 with Graves disease. Donor details come from another sample of the same person, matched by shared clones.

This clonotype came up many times. The rearrangement uses TRBV11-2 and TRBJ2-5; D is possibly TRBD2 (5 bases). This CDR3 is built from 14 residues. The germline gives CDR1 SGHAT, CDR2 FQNNGV. Trimming took off 2 bases at V and 4 bases at J, with 11 bases between the two ends. The CDR3 here is CASSLSSRGETQYF. CDR3 nucleotides: TGTGCCAGCAGCTTATCTAGCCGGGGAGAGACCCAGTACTTC.

The V and J genes are TRBV7-2 and TRBJ2-3; D gene unclear. The CDR3 has 15 amino acids. V lost 4 bases to trimming and J lost 2 bases, with 13 bases between them. Germline assignment: CDR1 SGHTA and CDR2 FQGNSA. For the CDR3, the DNA is TGTGCCAGCAGCTCCCCCTTAAGCTTCACAGATACGCAGTATTTT. This encodes CASSSPLSFTDTQYF.

This clonotype was seen ten or more times. The chain links TRBV6-2 or TRBV6-3 to TRBJ1-2; a weak D match, TRBD1 (5 bases). CDR1 and CDR2 (germline): MNHEY, SVGEGT. This CDR3 has 15 residues. V lost 4 bases, J lost 5 bases, and 17 bases lay in between. DNA of the CDR3: TGTGCCAGCAGTTCCTCTCCGGGGGGGAGGTATGGCTACACCTTC. Amino acid sequence: CASSSSPGGRYGYTF.

The chain recombines TRBV5-1 with TRBJ2-1, with D uncertain. The V end was cut by 0 bases, the J end by 7 bases, with 11 bases between. The CDR3 spans 14 residues. Germline assignment: CDR1 SGHRS and CDR2 YFSETQ. The CDR3 sequence is CASSLAVQPNEQFF. The CDR3 coding sequence is TGCGCCAGCAGCTTGGCGGTCCAGCCTAATGAGCAGTTCTTC.

The gene calls are TRBV4-3 and TRBJ2-1, with TRBD2 identical over 7 bases. The CDR3 is 17 residues long. J was trimmed by 0 bases and V by 2 bases; bases with no gene match: 7. The germline V gene encodes CDR1 LGHNA and CDR2 YSLEER. CDR3: CASSQTSGTSSYNEQFF. CDR3 nucleotide sequence: TGCGCCAGCAGCCAAACGAGCGGGACCAGCTCCTACAATGAGCAGTTCTTC.

This clonotype was counted ten times or more. The chain carries TRBV7-2 and TRBJ1-5; 10 bases are shared with TRBD1. CDR1 SGHTA and CDR2 FQGNSA come from the germline V gene. The junction had 9 bases not matched to a gene; V was cut back by 4 bases and J by 6 bases. The CDR3 contains 16 residues. The CDR3 nucleotides read TGTGCCAGCAGCTCCCCGACAGGGGGCGCAGGTCAGCCCCAGCATTTT. The encoded protein is CASSSPTGGAGQPQHF.

This clonotype was picked up many times. The chain uses TRBV12-3 or TRBV12-4 and TRBJ2-5, with D perhaps TRBD2 (5 bases). V was clipped by 9 bases and J by 2 bases, with 13 bases between them. There are 13 residues in the CDR3. This CDR3 is CASRTSEQETQYF. CDR3 nucleotides: TGTGCCAGTAGGACTTCAGAGCAAGAGACCCAGTACTTC.

The chain combines TRBV7-9 with TRBJ1-2; D may be TRBD1 (5 bases). The ends were cut back, 3 bases at V and 2 bases at J, with 13 bases in the middle. Germline V gene sequence: CDR1 SEHNR, CDR2 FQNEAQ (reference sequence). The CDR3 consists of 15 residues. Here the CDR3 reads CASSFGGVGNYGYTF. The CDR3 DNA follows: TGTGCCAGCAGCTTCGGGGGAGTGGGAAACTATGGCTACACCTTC. Filled out from reference TRBV7-9 and TRBJ1-2, the complete variable domain reads DTGVSQNPRHKITKRGQNVTFRCDPISEHNRLYWYRQTLGQGPEFLTYFQNEAQLEKSRLLSDRFSAERPKGSFSTLEIQRTEQGDSAMYLCASSFGGVGNYGYTFGSGTRLTVV.

Many counts were recorded for this clonotype. V usage is TRBV27 and J usage is TRBJ2-3, with D unclear. In germline, CDR1 is MNHEY, CDR2 SMNVEV (reference sequence). Trimming cost V 6 bases and J 0 bases, with 10 bases left between them. The CDR3 totals 14 residues. The CDR3 loop reads CASSWQWSTDTQYF. The DNA of the CDR3 is TGTGCCAGCAGCTGGCAGTGGAGCACAGATACGCAGTATTTT.

This clonotype was counted many times. J is TRBJ2-7 and V is TRBV28; the match to TRBD2 covers 10 bases. CDR3 length: 16 residues. Trimming at V came to 5 bases and at J to 12 bases, leaving 19 bases not matched to a gene. Germline lookup yields CDR1 MDHEN and CDR2 SYDVKM. DNA for the CDR3: TGTGCCAGCAGTCGGGCGGGACTAGCGCGGTTGAGAATTGGGTACTTC. Its protein is CASSRAGLARLRIGYF.

The chain recombines TRBV20-1 with TRBJ2-3; 7 bases are a match to TRBD2. The CDR3 is 15 residues long. V lost 1 base, J lost 5 bases, and 9 bases stayed unmatched. Germline lookup yields CDR1 DFQATT and CDR2 SNEGSKA (reference sequence). CDR3 DNA: TGCAGTGCTAGAGGGGGGGGAGGGCGAAAAGATACGCAGTATTTT. Translation gives CSARGGGGRKDTQYF.

V gene TRBV29-1 combines with J gene TRBJ2-1, with 11 bases that match TRBD1. The CDR3 is 15 amino acids. Germline CDR1 and CDR2: SQVTM and ANQGSEA. V lost 0 bases, J lost 6 bases, and 4 bases stayed unmatched. CDR3 residues: CSVEDPGTGGNEQFF. CDR3 in DNA: TGCAGCGTTGAAGATCCCGGGACAGGGGGCAATGAGCAGTTCTTC.

This CDR3 is CASSLEAGSSYEQYF. CDR3 bases: TGTGCCAGCAGCTTGGAAGCGGGAAGCTCCTACGAGCAGTACTTC. The rearrangement joins TRBV7-9 to TRBJ2-7; 7 nucleotides align to TRBD2. The germline V gene has CDR1 SEHNR and CDR2 FQNEAQ (reference sequence). The CDR3 contains 15 residues. V was clipped by 3 bases and J by 0 bases; unmatched bases: 5.

This clonotype was seen more than once but under ten times. The rearrangement uses TRBV7-8 and TRBJ2-6; TRBD1 matches at 8 bases. Germline lookup yields CDR1 SGHVS and CDR2 FQNEAQ. The CDR3 contains 21 residues. Trimming removed 7 bases from V and 0 bases from J; junction bases left unmatched: 20. CDR3 coding DNA: TGTGCCAGCATCCATGGCAGGGGGCTGAACACCCCCAGCTCTGGGGCCAACGTCCTGACTTTC. It translates to CASIHGRGLNTPSSGANVLTF.

V gene TRBV20-1 combines with J gene TRBJ2-2, with TRBD2 as a possible D gene (6 bases). Germline V gene lookup returns CDR1 DFQATT and CDR2 SNEGSKA (reference sequence). The CDR3 is made up of 13 amino acids. V shed 5 bases and J shed 3 bases, with 10 bases lying between them. In nucleotides, the CDR3 is TGCAGTGCTGGGGGGTTGGACACCGGGGAGCTGTTTTTT. Translating gives CSAGGLDTGELFF.

The chain couples TRBV4-1 to TRBJ2-7; D uncertain. In germline, CDR1 is MGHRA, CDR2 YSYEKL. CDR3 length: 16 residues. The V end was cut by 5 bases, the J end by 2 bases, with 19 bases between. CDR3 residues: CASSESIGVLPYEQYF. CDR3 nucleotides: TGCGCCAGCAGCGAAAGTATCGGAGTCTTACCCTACGAGCAGTACTTC.

The gene calls are TRBV5-1 and TRBJ2-5, with 9 positions matching TRBD1. This CDR3 comprises 17 residues. Germline V gene sequence: CDR1 SGHRS, CDR2 YFSETQ. Germline trimming cut 0 bases from V and 1 base from J; bases unmatched to any gene: 7. CDR3 protein: CASSLAYTGGGQETQYF. The DNA of the CDR3 is TGCGCCAGCAGCTTGGCCTATACAGGGGGCGGCCAAGAGACCCAGTACTTC.

Details on this clonotype: This likely came from a read error, as a far larger clone is one base away. This chain links TRBV12-3 or TRBV12-4 with TRBJ2-1; possibly TRBD2 for D (5 bases). The end of the DNA is better explained by TRBJ2-5, so the J call may be wrong. This CDR3 is 14 amino acids long. CDR3 region: CASSSTEGDETQYF. The CDR3 DNA is TGTGCCAGCAGTTCCACAGAGGGCGACGAGACCCAGTACTTC.

This clonotype was seen many times. V and J are TRBV28 and TRBJ1-5, with D possibly being TRBD1 (6 bases). This CDR3 contains 16 residues. Germline V gene data show CDR1 as MDHEN and CDR2 as SYDVKM. The ends were cut back, 3 bases at V and 3 bases at J, with 15 bases in the middle. The CDR3 is CASSFWGAVNNQPQHF. Written as DNA, the CDR3 is TGTGCCAGCAGTTTTTGGGGGGCCGTTAACAATCAGCCCCAGCATTTT.